Here is one T cell receptor beta chain with its context. CDR1 SGHKS and CDR2 YYEKEE come from the germline V gene (reference sequence). This CDR3 is built from 16 residues. V dropped 0 bases and J dropped 7 bases, with 16 bases sitting between them. In the original analysis: Scientists estimated how many nucleated cells there were by amplifying reference gene primers. Libraries were prepared by immunoSEQ multiplex PCR; TCRdb keeps only in-frame clonotypes and omits some of them. V and J calls and clone size are copied from that table; D and trimming were computed from the DNA. The table includes about 170,000 clones, 85% to 90% detected once. These data originate in a study of blood T cell repertoires in COVID-19. Study-level background: The origin of the acute and convalescent COVID-19 samples was the United States, Italy and Spain. Sources were T cells, B-cell-depleted T cells, or PBMCs; the material itself was cDNA or gDNA.

Sequencing used peripheral blood. The receptor was isolated from a woman aged 80 or older in a cohort sampled during active or convalescent COVID-19. The rearrangement uses TRBV5-5 and TRBJ2-2; tentatively, D is TRBD1 (6 bases). Here the CDR3 DNA reads TGTGCCAGCAGCTTGGTCCCCAGGGGTAGGGTCGGGGAGCTGTTTTTT. Translating it yields CASSLVPRGRVGELFF.